The present T cell receptor (beta chain) was sequenced within a study of T cells in Graves' hyperthyroidism and ophthalmopathy. The overall study: At initial diagnosis, before any treatment had begun, peripheral blood was obtained.

Germline CDR1 is SGHDN and CDR2 is FVKESK. The junction had 6 bases not matched to a gene; V was cut back by 0 bases and J by 9 bases. There are 14 residues in the CDR3. Researchers took RNA transcripts and amplified the TCR beta CDR3 regions from them. HTBI primers were used for first-round RT-PCR of the TCR CDR3. TCRdb itself ran the multiplex PCR reads through MiXCR, one entry per CDR3 protein. This repertoire shows around 500,000 distinct CDR3 sequences, about 16% found once; its top ten account for over 25%. This clonotype has more than one count but fewer than ten. The antigen is undetermined. Whole-study results and caveats: Most thyroid-expanded clonotypes above 0.001 were also found in blood. Ophthalmopathy and stable hyperthyroidism were separated by a 13 V-J model.

Sequenced material: blood. The chain recombines TRBV14 with TRBJ2-7; 9 positions agree with TRBD2. This receptor was taken from a woman in her 30s with Graves' ophthalmopathy. In nucleotides, the CDR3 is TGTGCCAGCAGCCAAGAACTGCGGGAGGGCGTGCAGTACTTC. Translation: CASSQELREGVQYF.